The TCR beta chain described here comes from a study of Graves' ophthalmopathy and Graves' hyperthyroidism. Amplifying from RNA transcripts, the study obtained TCR beta CDR3 regions. The first-round RT-PCR employed HTBI primers together with the Qiagen OneStep RT-PCR kit. A multiplex PCR was then performed as the second round. TCRdb fed the multiplex PCR reads into MiXCR, producing one record per CDR3 protein. The data hold 600,000 to 950,000 distinct CDR3 sequences, with roughly 40% observed a single time. Trimming pared 5 bases from V and 18 bases from J, leaving 8 bases between. Germline V gene lookup returns CDR1 SEHNR and CDR2 FQNEAQ (reference sequence). The CDR3 is 9 residues long.

The TCR comes from an adult man with Graves' ophthalmopathy. Material for sequencing was peripheral blood. The chain employs TRBV7-9 and TRBJ2-6; D not certain. The CDR3 DNA sequence: TGTGCCAGCAGCATCCGACGGACTTTC. It encodes CASSIRRTF.